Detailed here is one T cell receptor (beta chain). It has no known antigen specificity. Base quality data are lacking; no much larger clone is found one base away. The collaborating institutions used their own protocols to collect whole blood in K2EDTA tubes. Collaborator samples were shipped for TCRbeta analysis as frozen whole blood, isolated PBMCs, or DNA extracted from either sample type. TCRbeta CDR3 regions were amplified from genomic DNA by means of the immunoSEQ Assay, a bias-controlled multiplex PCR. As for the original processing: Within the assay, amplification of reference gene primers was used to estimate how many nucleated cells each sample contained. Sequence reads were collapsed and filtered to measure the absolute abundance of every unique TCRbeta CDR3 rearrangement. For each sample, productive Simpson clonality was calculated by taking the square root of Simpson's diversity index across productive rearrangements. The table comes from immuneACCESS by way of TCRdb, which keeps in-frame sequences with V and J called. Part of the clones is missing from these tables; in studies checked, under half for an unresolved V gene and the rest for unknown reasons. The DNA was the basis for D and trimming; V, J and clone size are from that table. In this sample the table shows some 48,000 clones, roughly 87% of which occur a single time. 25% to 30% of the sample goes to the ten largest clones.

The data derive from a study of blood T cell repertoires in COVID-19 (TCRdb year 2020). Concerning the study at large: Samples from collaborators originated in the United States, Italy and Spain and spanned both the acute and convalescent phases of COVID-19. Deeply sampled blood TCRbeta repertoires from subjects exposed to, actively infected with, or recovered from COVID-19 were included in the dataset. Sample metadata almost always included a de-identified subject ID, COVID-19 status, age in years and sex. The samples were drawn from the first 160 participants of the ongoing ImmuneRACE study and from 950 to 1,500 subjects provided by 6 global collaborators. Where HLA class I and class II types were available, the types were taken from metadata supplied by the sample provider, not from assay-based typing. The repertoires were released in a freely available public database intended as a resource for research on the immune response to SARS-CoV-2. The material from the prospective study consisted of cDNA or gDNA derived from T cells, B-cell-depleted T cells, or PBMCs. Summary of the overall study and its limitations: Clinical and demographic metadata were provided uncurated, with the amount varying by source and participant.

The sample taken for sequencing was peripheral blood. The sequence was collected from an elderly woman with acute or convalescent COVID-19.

The DNA reads as follows: TGTGCCTGGAGTACTCTAGCGGGGGGAAGGACCGGGGAGCTGTTTTTT. This translates into CAWSTLAGGRTGELFF. The sequence joins TRBV30 to TRBJ2-2, and TRBD2 matches 11 of the central bases. CDR1 and CDR2 are read off the germline V gene (reference sequence) as GTSNPN and SVGIG. The CDR3 covers 16 residues, taking in both the cysteine and the phenylalanine. The entry retains the CDR3 DNA only, 48 bases that are in frame from base 1. After removal of 2 bases from V and 5 bases from J, the junction retains 7 bases not matched to a gene.